The clone carrying this T cell receptor (beta chain) was recorded a few times. Its antigen remains unknown. The germline CDR1 and CDR2 sequences are MNHEY and SVGEGT. V was shortened by 0 bases and J by 2 bases, with 14 bases between the two germline ends. The CDR3 sequence is 17 residues long. Using its own MiXCR run on the 5' RACE reads, TCRdb lists one record per CDR3 protein. The sample consists of about 85,000 distinct CDR3 sequences, about 20% of them appearing once. The data are from a study of spatial heterogeneity in lung cancer. Study as a whole: Sequences of the beta chain were consistently detected in greater numbers than alpha-chain sequences. In the raw reads, each unique TCR and UMI combination was present more than ten times on average.

Study-wide points: Ubiquitous, expanded tumor-derived TCRs were more frequently observed in blood at resection than at follow-up.

Time point reported: sample taken at primary tumor resection. No cells were sorted before sequencing. The whole RNA sequenced was extracted from tumor, nontumor lung or frozen PBMC. This rearrangement joins TRBV6-2 or TRBV6-3 to TRBJ1-5, with a possible D match to TRBD1 (5 bases). The source is a male donor with early-stage non-small cell lung cancer. Sequencing used PBMCs, obtained at surgery. In DNA form, the CDR3 reads TGTGCCAGCAGTTACTCGAGGGGCGGACCTCGCAATCAGCCCCAGCATTTT. Translated: CASSYSRGGPRNQPQHF.